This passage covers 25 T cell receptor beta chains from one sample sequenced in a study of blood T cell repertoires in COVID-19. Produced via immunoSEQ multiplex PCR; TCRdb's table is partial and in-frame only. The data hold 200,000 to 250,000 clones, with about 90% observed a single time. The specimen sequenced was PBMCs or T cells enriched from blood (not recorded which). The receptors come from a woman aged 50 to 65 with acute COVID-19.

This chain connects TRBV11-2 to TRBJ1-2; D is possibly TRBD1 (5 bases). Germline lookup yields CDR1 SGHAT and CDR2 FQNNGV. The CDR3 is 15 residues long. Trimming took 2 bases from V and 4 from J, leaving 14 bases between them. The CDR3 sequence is CASSLRRGVSYGYTF. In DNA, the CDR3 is TGTGCCAGCAGCTTAAGGCGGGGGGTGAGCTATGGCTACACCTTC. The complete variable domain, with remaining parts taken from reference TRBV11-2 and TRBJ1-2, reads EAGVAQSPRYKIIEKRQSVAFWCNPISGHATLYWYQQILGQGPKLLIQFQNNGVVDDSQLPKDRFSAERLKGVDSTLKIQPAKLEDSAVYLCASSLRRGVSYGYTFGSGTRLTVV.

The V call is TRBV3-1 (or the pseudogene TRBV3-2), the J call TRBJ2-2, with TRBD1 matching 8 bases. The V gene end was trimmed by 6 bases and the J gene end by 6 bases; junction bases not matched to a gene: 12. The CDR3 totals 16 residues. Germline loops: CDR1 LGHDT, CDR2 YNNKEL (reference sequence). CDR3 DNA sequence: TGTGCCAGCAGGGAAAGACAGGGGCGACATCCCGGGGAGCTGTTTTTT. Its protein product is CASRERQGRHPGELFF.

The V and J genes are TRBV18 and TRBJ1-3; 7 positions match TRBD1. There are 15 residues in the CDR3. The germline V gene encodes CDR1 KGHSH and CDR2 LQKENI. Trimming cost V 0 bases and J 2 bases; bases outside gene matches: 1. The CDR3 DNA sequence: TGTGCCAGCTCACCACCCACAGGGGCTGGAAACACCATATATTTT. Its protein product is CASSPPTGAGNTIYF.

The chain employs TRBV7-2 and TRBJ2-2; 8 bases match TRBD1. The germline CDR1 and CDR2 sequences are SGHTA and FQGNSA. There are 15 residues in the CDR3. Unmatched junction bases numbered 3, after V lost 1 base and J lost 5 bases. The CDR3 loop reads CASSLVRTGTGELFF. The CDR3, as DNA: TGTGCCAGCAGCTTAGTTCGGACAGGGACCGGGGAGCTGTTTTTT.

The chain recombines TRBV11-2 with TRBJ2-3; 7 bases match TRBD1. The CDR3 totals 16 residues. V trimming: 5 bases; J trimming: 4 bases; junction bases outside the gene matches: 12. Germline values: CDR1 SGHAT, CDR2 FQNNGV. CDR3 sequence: CASSPRRGRGSDTQYF. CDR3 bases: TGTGCCAGCAGCCCCAGGCGTGGCAGGGGGTCAGATACGCAGTATTTT.

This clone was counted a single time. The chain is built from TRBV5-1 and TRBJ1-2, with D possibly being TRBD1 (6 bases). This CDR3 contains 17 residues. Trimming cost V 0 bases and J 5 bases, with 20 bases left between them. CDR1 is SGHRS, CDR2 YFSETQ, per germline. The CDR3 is CASSLALRSGGAYGYTF. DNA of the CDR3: TGCGCCAGCAGCTTGGCTTTGAGGTCGGGGGGCGCATATGGCTACACCTTC.

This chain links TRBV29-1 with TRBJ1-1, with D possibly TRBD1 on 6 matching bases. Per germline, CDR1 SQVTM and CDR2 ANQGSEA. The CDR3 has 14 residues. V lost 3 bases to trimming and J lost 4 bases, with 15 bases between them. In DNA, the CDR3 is TGCAGCGTTGATCCAGGGGCGCGTGGCACTGAAGCTTTCTTT. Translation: CSVDPGARGTEAFF.

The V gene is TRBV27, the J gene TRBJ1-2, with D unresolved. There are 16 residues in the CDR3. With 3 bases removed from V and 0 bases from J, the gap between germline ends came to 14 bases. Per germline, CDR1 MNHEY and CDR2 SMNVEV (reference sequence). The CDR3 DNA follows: TGTGCCAGCAGTTTTAAAGCGGGCGGAGCTAACTATGGCTACACCTTC. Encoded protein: CASSFKAGGANYGYTF.

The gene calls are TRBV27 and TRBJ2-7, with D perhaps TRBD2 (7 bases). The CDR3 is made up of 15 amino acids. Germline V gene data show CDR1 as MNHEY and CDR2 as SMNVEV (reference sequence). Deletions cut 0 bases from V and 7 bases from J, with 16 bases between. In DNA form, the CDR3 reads TGTGCCAGCAGTTTATCGGTCCGGGGGGCTGAGGAGCAGTACTTC. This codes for CASSLSVRGAEEQYF.

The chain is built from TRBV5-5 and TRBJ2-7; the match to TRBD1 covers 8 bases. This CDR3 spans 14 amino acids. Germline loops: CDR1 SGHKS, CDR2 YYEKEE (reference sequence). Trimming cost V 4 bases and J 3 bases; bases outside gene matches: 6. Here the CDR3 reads CASSPGQAYYEQYF. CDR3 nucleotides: TGTGCCAGCAGCCCGGGACAGGCATACTACGAGCAGTACTTC. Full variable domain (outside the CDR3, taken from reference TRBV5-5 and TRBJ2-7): DAGVTQSPTHLIKTRGQQVTLRCSPISGHKSVSWYQQVLGQGPQFIFQYYEKEERGRGNFPDRFSARQFPNYSSELNVNALLLGDSALYLCASSPGQAYYEQYFGPGTRLTVT.

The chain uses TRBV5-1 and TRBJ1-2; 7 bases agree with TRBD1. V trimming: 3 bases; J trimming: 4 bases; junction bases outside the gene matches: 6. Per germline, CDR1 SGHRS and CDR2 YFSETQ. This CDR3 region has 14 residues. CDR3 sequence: CASSSLEGAYGYTF. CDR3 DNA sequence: TGCGCCAGCAGCTCGTTGGAGGGGGCCTATGGCTACACCTTC.

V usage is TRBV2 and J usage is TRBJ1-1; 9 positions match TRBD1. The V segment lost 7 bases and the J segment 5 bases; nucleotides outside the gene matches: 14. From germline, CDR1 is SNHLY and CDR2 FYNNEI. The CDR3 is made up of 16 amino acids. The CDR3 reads CASKPRENRGRTEAFF. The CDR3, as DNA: TGTGCCAGCAAACCGAGGGAGAACAGGGGGCGAACTGAAGCTTTCTTT.

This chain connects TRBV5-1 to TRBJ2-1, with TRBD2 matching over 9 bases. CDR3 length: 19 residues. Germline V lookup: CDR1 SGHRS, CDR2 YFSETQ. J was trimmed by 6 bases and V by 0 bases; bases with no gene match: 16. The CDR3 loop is CASSLGASGIRTIPNEQFF. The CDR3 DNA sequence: TGCGCCAGCAGCTTGGGGGCTAGCGGGATCCGTACAATCCCCAATGAGCAGTTCTTC.

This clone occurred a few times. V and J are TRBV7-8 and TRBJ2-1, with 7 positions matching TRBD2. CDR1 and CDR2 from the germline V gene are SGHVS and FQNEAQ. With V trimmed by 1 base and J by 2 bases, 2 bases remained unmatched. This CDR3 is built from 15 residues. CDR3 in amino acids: CASSLDLAAYNEQFF. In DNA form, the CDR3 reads TGTGCCAGCAGCTTAGACCTAGCGGCCTACAATGAGCAGTTCTTC.

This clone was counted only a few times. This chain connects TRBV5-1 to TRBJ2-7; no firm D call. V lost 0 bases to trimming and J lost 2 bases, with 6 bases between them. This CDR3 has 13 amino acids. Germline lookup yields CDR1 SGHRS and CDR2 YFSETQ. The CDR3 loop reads CASSLGYTYEQYF. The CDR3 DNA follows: TGCGCCAGCAGCTTGGGCTATACCTACGAGCAGTACTTC.

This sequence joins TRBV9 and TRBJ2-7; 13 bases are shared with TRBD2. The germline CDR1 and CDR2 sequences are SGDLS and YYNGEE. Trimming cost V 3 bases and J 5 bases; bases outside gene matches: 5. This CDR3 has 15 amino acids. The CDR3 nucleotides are TGTGCCAGCAGCGGGACTAGCGGGAGTGTCGACGAGCAGTACTTC. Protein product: CASSGTSGSVDEQYF. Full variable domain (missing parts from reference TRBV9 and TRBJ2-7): DSGVTQTPKHLITATGQRVTLRCSPRSGDLSVYWYQQSLDQGLQFLIQYYNGEERAKGNILERFSAQQFPDLHSELNLSSLELGDSALYFCASSGTSGSVDEQYFGPGTRLTVT.

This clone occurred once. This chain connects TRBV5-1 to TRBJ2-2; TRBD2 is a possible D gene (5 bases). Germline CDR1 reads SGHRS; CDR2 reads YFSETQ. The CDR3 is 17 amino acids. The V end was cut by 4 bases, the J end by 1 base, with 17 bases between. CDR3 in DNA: TGCGCCAGCAGCACCAAAAAGGGAGCCGTGAACACCGGGGAGCTGTTTTTT. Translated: CASSTKKGAVNTGELFF.

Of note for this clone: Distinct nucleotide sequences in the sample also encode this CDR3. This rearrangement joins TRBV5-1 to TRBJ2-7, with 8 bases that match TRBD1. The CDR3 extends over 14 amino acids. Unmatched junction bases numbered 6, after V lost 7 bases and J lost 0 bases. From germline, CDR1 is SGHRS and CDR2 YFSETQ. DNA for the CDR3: TGCGCCAGCCGATCAGGGGGCGGCTCCTACGAGCAGTACTTC. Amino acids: CASRSGGGSYEQYF.

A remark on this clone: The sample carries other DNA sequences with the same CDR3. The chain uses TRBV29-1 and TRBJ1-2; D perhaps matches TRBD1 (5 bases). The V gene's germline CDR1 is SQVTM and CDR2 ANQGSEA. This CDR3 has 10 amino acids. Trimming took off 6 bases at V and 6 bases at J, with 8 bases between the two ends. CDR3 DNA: TGCAGCGTGGCACAGGATGGCTACACCTTC. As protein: CSVAQDGYTF. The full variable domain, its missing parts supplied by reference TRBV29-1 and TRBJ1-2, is SAVISQKPSRDICQRGTSLTIQCQVDSQVTMMFWYRQQPGQSLTLIATANQGSEATYESGFVIDKFPISRPNLTFSTLTVSNMSPEDSSIYLCSVAQDGYTFGSGTRLTVV.

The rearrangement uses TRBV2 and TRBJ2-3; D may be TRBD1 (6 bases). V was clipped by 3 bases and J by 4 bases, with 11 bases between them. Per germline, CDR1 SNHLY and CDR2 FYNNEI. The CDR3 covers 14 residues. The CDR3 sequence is CASSEGRGADTQYF. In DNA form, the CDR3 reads TGTGCCAGCAGTGAGGGCAGGGGAGCAGATACGCAGTATTTT. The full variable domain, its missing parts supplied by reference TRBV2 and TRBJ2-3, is EPEVTQTPSHQVTQMGQEVILRCVPISNHLYFYWYRQILGQKVEFLVSFYNNEISEKSEIFDDQFSVERPDGSNFTLKIRSTKLEDSAMYFCASSEGRGADTQYFGPGTRLTVL.

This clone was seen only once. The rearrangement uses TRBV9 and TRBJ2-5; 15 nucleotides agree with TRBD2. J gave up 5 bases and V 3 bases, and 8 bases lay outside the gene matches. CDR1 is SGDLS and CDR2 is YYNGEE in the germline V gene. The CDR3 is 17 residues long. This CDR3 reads CASSAGLAGGRFETQYF. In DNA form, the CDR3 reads TGTGCCAGCAGCGCAGGACTAGCGGGAGGGCGGTTCGAGACCCAGTACTTC.

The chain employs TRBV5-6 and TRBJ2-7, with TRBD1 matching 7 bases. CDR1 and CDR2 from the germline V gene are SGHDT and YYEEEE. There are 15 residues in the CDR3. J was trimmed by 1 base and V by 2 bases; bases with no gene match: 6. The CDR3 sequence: CASSFRRGPSYEQYF. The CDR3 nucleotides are TGTGCCAGCAGCTTTAGAAGGGGGCCGTCCTACGAGCAGTACTTC.

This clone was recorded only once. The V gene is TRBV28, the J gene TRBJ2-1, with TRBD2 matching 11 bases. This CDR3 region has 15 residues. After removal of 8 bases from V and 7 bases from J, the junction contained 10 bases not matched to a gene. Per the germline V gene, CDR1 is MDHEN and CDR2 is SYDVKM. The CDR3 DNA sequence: TGTGCCAGCTACTTAGCGGGAGGGCCTGGAAATGAGCAGTTCTTC. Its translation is CASYLAGGPGNEQFF.

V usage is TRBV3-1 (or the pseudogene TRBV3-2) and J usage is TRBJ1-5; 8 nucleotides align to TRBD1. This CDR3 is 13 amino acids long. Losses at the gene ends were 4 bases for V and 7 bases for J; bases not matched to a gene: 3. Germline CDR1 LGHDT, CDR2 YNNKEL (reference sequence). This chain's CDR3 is CASSLQGGQPQHF. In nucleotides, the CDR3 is TGTGCCAGCAGCCTACAGGGGGGACAGCCCCAGCATTTT.

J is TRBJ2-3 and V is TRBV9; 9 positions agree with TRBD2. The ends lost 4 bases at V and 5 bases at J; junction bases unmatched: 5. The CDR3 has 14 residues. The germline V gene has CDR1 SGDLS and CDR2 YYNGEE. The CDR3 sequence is CASSLAGAEDTQYF. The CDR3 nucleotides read TGTGCCAGCAGCTTAGCGGGAGCTGAAGATACGCAGTATTTT.